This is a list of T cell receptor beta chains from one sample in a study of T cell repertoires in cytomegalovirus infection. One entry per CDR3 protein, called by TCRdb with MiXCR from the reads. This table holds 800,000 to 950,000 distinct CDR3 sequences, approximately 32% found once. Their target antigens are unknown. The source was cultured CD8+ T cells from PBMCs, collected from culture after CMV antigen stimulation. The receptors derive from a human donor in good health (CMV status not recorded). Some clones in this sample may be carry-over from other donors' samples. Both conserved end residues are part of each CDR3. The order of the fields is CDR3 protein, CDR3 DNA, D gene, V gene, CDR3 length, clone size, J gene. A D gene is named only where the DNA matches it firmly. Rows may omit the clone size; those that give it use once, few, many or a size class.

CDR3aa: CSARAEENYEQYF
CDR3nt: TGCAGTGCTAGAGCCGAGGAGAATTACGAGCAGTACTTC
d_gene: -
v_gene: TRBV20-1
len: 13
abundance: few
j_gene: TRBJ2-7

CDR3aa: CASSIVGGGNYNEQFF
CDR3nt: TGTGCCAGTAGTATAGTTGGCGGGGGTAACTACAATGAGCAGTTCTTC
d_gene: TRBD2
v_gene: TRBV19
len: 16
abundance: -
j_gene: TRBJ2-1

CDR3aa: CASSSAGADLETQYF
CDR3nt: TGTGCCAGCAGCTCAGCGGGGGCAGATCTAGAGACCCAGTACTTC
d_gene: TRBD2
v_gene: TRBV6-2/TRBV6-3
len: 15
abundance: -
j_gene: TRBJ2-5

CDR3aa: CASSPLDDTEAFF
CDR3nt: TGTGCCAGCAGCCCACTAGATGACACTGAAGCTTTCTTT
d_gene: -
v_gene: TRBV5-4
len: 13
abundance: -
j_gene: TRBJ1-1

CDR3aa: CASSDRSGFLNDAGELFF
CDR3nt: TGTGCCAGCAGTGATCGTTCCGGGTTTCTAAACGACGCCGGGGAGCTGTTTTTT
d_gene: -
v_gene: TRBV6-2/TRBV6-3
len: 18
abundance: -
j_gene: TRBJ2-2

CDR3aa: CASISSRYYNSPLHF
CDR3nt: TGTGCCAGCATCTCAAGCAGATATTATAATTCACCCCTCCACTTT
d_gene: -
v_gene: TRBV6-2/TRBV6-3
len: 15
abundance: few
j_gene: TRBJ1-6

CDR3aa: CASSPRTGAGKNIQYF
CDR3nt: TGTGCCAGCAGCCCCCGGACAGGGGCTGGCAAAAACATTCAGTACTTC
d_gene: TRBD1
v_gene: TRBV9
len: 16
abundance: -
j_gene: TRBJ2-4

CDR3aa: CARRNHRGAFDNEQFF
CDR3nt: TGTGCCAGGAGAAACCATAGGGGGGCCTTTGACAATGAGCAGTTCTTC
d_gene: -
v_gene: TRBV6-7
len: 16
abundance: -
j_gene: TRBJ2-1

CDR3aa: CSALEGYEQYF
CDR3nt: TGCAGCGCCCTCGAGGGCTACGAGCAGTACTTC
d_gene: -
v_gene: TRBV29-1
len: 11
abundance: few
j_gene: TRBJ2-7

CDR3aa: CASHRDRGIQNTEAFF
CDR3nt: TGTGCCAGCCACCGGGACAGGGGTATCCAGAACACTGAAGCTTTCTTT
d_gene: TRBD1
v_gene: TRBV6-2/TRBV6-3
len: 16
abundance: -
j_gene: TRBJ1-1

CDR3aa: CASKGRAYEQFF
CDR3nt: TGTGCCAGCAAGGGCAGGGCCTATGAGCAGTTCTTC
d_gene: -
v_gene: TRBV2
len: 12
abundance: few
j_gene: TRBJ2-1

CDR3aa: CASSDSGLLFTDTQYF
CDR3nt: TGTGCCAGCAGCGACTCCGGACTACTCTTCACAGATACGCAGTATTTT
d_gene: -
v_gene: TRBV9
len: 16
abundance: -
j_gene: TRBJ2-3

CDR3aa: CASSQDRYLGKNIQYF
CDR3nt: TGCGCCAGCAGCCAAGATAGGTACCTCGGAAAAAACATTCAGTACTTC
d_gene: -
v_gene: TRBV4-3
len: 16
abundance: -
j_gene: TRBJ2-4

CDR3aa: CASSPPHGTGELFF
CDR3nt: TGCGCCAGCAGCCCCCCACATGGAACCGGGGAGCTGTTTTTT
d_gene: -
v_gene: TRBV4-1
len: 14
abundance: -
j_gene: TRBJ2-2

CDR3aa: CASTRQVGYTF
CDR3nt: TGTGCCAGCACCCGTCAGGTTGGCTACACCTTC
d_gene: -
v_gene: TRBV7-8
len: 11
abundance: -
j_gene: TRBJ1-2

CDR3aa: CASSLGGLGTYEQYF
CDR3nt: TGTGCCAGCAGCTTAGGGGGCTTAGGCACCTATGAGCAGTACTTC
d_gene: -
v_gene: TRBV7-2
len: 15
abundance: many
j_gene: TRBJ2-7

CDR3aa: CASSQALAGVINEQFF
CDR3nt: TGTGCCAGCAGCCAAGCCCTAGCGGGGGTGATCAATGAGCAGTTCTTC
d_gene: TRBD2
v_gene: TRBV4-2
len: 16
abundance: -
j_gene: TRBJ2-1

CDR3aa: CASSQGNRGCNQPQHF
CDR3nt: TGCGCCAGCAGCCAAGGGAACAGGGGTTGCAATCAGCCCCAGCATTTT
d_gene: TRBD1
v_gene: TRBV23-1
len: 16
abundance: -
j_gene: TRBJ1-5

CDR3aa: CASTPWTGNQETQYF
CDR3nt: TGTGCCAGCACCCCATGGACAGGCAACCAAGAGACCCAGTACTTC
d_gene: TRBD1
v_gene: TRBV6-1
len: 15
abundance: -
j_gene: TRBJ2-5

CDR3aa: CACVGGVNTGELFF
CDR3nt: TGTGCCTGCGTAGGAGGGGTGAACACCGGGGAGCTGTTTTTT
d_gene: -
v_gene: TRBV6-6
len: 14
abundance: -
j_gene: TRBJ2-2

CDR3aa: CASTGRLSSYNEQFF
CDR3nt: TGTGCCAGCACCGGGCGGCTTTCCTCCTACAATGAGCAGTTCTTC
d_gene: -
v_gene: TRBV6-5
len: 15
abundance: -
j_gene: TRBJ2-1

CDR3aa: CASSYSWEGTEAFF
CDR3nt: TGTGCCAGCAGTTACTCATGGGAGGGCACTGAAGCTTTCTTT
d_gene: -
v_gene: TRBV6-5
len: 14
abundance: few
j_gene: TRBJ1-1

CDR3aa: CASGTTGASIF
CDR3nt: TGTGCTAGTGGTACGACAGGGGCCTCCATCTTC
d_gene: TRBD1
v_gene: TRBV12-5
len: 11
abundance: few
j_gene: TRBJ1-2

CDR3aa: CASSEGYIAGTEDTQYF
CDR3nt: TGTGCCAGCAGTGAAGGATATATAGCGGGGACCGAGGATACGCAGTATTTT
d_gene: TRBD2
v_gene: TRBV6-1
len: 17
abundance: -
j_gene: TRBJ2-3